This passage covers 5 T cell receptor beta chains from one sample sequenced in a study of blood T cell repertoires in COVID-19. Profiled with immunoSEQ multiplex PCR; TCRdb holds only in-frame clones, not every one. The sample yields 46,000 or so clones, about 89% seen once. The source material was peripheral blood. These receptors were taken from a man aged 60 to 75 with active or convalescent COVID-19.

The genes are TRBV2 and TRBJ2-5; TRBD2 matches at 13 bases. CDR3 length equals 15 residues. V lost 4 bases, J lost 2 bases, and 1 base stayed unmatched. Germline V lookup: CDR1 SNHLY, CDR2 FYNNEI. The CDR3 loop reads CASSALAGGQETQYF. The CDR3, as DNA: TGTGCCAGCAGTGCACTAGCGGGGGGGCAAGAGACCCAGTACTTC. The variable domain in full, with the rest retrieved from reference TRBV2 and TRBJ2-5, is EPEVTQTPSHQVTQMGQEVILRCVPISNHLYFYWYRQILGQKVEFLVSFYNNEISEKSEIFDDQFSVERPDGSNFTLKIRSTKLEDSAMYFCASSALAGGQETQYFGPGTRLLVL.

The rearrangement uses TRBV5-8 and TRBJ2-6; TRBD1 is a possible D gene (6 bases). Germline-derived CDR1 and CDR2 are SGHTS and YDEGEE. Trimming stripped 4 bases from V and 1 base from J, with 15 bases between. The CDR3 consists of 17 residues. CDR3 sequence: CASSGFQQGSGANVLTF. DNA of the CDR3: TGTGCCAGCAGCGGGTTTCAACAGGGTTCTGGGGCCAACGTCCTGACTTTC.

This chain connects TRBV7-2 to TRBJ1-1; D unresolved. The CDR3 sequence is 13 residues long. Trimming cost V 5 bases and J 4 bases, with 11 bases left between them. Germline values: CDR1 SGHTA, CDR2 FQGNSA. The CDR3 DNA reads TGTGCCAGCAGCATAACGACGGGCACTGAAGCTTTCTTT. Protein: CASSITTGTEAFF.

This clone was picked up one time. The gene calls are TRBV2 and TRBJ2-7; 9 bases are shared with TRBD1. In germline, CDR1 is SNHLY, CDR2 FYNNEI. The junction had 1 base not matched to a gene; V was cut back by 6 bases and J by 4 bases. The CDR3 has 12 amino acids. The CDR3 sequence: CASRDRGYEQYF. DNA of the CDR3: TGTGCCAGCAGAGACAGGGGGTACGAGCAGTACTTC.

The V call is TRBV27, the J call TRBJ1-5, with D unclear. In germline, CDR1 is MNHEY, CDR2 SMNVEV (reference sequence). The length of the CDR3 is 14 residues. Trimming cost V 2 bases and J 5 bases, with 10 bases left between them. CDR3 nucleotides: TGTGCCAGCAGTTTACTCGGTACCGATCAGCCCCAGCATTTT. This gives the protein CASSLLGTDQPQHF.